Listed below are T cell receptor beta chains from one sample, sequenced in a study of Tregs in tolerant kidney transplant recipients. Data came from immunoSEQ multiplex PCR; TCRdb stores just in-frame clones and leaves some out. Of about 240,000 clones in the sample, about four fifths were seen once. The sequencing sample was made of CD4+ T cells from blood. The receptors were gathered from a human donor in good health. The CDR3 runs from the conserved cysteine through the conserved F or W.

TRBV11-2 | CASSQGGINYGYTF
TRBV5-1 | CASSLAVGVHEQFF
TRBV10-2 | CASSSQGAVNIQYF
TRBV2 | CASNTAANQPQHF
TRBV9 | CASSVGTPNTGELFF
TRBV11-3 | CASSLGGGGNQETQYF
TRBV18 | CASSEDSTYEQYF
TRBV7-9 | CASSGTQTNEKLFF
TRBV9 | CASSVASTSYEQYF
TRBV14 | CASRDSFTSGANVLTF
TRBV18 | CASSLMTGPMNNEQFF
TRBV5-4 | CASSPAGTRGYTF
TRBV4-2 | CASSQRGMNTEAFF
TRBV2 | CASKGGHGGNTIYF
TRBV10-3 | CAISGRTGGAGNTIYF
TRBV7-8 | CASSLMGGGNTDTQYF
TRBV7-9 | CASSVGQGGTDTQYF
TRBV5-1 | CASRSLGRETYEQYF
TRBV19 | CASSIGGQGNEQFF
TRBV18 | CANARTGFLDTGELFF
TRBV19 | CASSPRTGVNTEAFF
TRBV2 | CASSLTSGRDTQYF
TRBV14 | CASSRTGLAGGISTGELFF
TRBV9 | CASSSQANAYEQYF
TRBV4-1 | CASSQSLGTVAYEQYF
TRBV7-6 | CASSPGLAGDFQETQYF
TRBV5-6 | CASSTGTGGEAEAFF
TRBV6-5 | CASSSDRGQETQYF
TRBV11-2 | CASSSDRTYEQYF
TRBV25-1 | CASSQDLIEKLFF
TRBV20-1 | CSARKGSGYTF
TRBV5-1 | CASSFRDSLNF
TRBV30 | CAWIHGTELYTF
TRBV7-8 | CASSSVAGGNQPQHF
TRBV19 | CASSRRTGDVTGELFF
TRBV6-5 | CASIQDRGNTEAFF
TRBV5-4 | CASSPTGTESNEKLFF
TRBV19 | CASSPNLGQGGLDTEAFF
TRBV7-9 | CASSFGDRAYGYTF
TRBV5-1 | CASSSRPQGSSGSGEQFF
TRBV7-9 | CASSLGGRADTQYF
TRBV10-3 | CAISRSGVAGNTIYF
TRBV2 | CASSAGRGTGAYGYTF
TRBV14 | CASSQPGTGNEQYF
TRBV5-4 | CASSLGIPRLAGVGEQYF
TRBV2 | CALKWRDNTGELFF
TRBV5-4 | CASSPTPGGYEQYF
TRBV5-4 | CASSLLPASYNEQFF
TRBV15 | CASQGENTDTQYF
TRBV6-5 | CASSTGGAGNTIYF
TRBV5-1 | CASSFDRAKYGYTF
TRBV9 | CASSVVASGTSTDTQYF
TRBV29-1 | CSGTSLDEQFF
TRBV11-2 | CASSDRRRTNEKLFF
TRBV7-9 | CAITDRGGGETQYF
TRBV5-1 | CASSLTGTEQYF
TRBV10-1 | CASSDYREFYGSYEQYF
TRBV18 | CASSPTGAGETQYF
TRBV5-1 | CASSKDPSTDTQYF
TRBV11-2 | CASSSRGSNQPQHF